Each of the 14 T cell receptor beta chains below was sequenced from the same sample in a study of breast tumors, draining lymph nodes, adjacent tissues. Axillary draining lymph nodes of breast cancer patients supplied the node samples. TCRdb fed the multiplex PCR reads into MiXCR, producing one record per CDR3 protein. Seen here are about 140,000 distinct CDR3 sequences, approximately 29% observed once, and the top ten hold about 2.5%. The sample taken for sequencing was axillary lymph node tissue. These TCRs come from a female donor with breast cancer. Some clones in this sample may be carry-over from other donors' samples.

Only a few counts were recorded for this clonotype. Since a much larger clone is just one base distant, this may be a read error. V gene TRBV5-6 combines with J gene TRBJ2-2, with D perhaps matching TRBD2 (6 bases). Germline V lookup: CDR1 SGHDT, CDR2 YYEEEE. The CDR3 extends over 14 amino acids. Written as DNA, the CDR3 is TGTGCCAGCAGCCCGGAGGGACTCCCCGGGGAGCTGCTTTTT. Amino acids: CASSPEGLPGELLF.

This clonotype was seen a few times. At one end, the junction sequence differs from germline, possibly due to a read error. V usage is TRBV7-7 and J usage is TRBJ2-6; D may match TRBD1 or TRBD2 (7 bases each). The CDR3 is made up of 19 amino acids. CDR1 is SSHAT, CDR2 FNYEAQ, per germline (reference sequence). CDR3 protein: CASSFYRQGGASGPTVLTF. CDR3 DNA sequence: TGTGCTAGCAGCTTCTACCGACAGGGAGGGGCCTCTGGGCCCACCGTCCTGACTTTC.

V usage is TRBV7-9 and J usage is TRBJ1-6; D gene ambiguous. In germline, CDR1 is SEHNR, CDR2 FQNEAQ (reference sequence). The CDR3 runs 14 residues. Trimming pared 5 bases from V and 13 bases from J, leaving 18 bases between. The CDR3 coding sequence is TGTGCCAGCAGCGGGGTGGGTGTTGAATTCCCCCTCCACTTT. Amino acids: CASSGVGVEFPLHF.

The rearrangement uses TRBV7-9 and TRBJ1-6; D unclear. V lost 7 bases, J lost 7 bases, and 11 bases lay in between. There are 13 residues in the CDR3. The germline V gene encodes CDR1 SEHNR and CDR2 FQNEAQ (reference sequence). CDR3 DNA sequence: TGTGCCAGCACCGCCAAGGAGAATTCACCCCTCCACTTT. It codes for CASTAKENSPLHF.

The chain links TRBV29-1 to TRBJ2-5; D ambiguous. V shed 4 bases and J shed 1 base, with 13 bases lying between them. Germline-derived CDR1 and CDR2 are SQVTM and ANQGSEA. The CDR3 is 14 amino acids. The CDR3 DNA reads TGCAGCGTTGCTAACAGTTGGGCCCAAGAGACCCAGTACTTC. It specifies CSVANSWAQETQYF.

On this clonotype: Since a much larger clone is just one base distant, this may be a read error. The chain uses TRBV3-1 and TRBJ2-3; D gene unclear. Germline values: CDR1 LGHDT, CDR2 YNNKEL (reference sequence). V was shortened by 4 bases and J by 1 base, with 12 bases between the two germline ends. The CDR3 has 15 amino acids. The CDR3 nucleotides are TGTGCCAGCAGCCTTCCATCGTCCGGCACAGATACGCAGTATTTT. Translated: CASSLPSSGTDTQYF.

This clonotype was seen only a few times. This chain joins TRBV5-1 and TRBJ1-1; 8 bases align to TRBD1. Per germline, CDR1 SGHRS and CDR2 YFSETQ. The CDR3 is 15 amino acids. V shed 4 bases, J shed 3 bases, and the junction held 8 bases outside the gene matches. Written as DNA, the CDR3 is TGCGCCAGCAGCAACCAGGGGGCGGGGTACACTGAAGCTTTCTTT. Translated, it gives CASSNQGAGYTEAFF.

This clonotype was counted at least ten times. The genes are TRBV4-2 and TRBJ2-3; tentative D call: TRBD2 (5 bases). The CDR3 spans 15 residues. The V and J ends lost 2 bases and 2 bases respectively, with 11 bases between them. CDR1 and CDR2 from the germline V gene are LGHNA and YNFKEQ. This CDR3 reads CASSQSGYHTDTQYF. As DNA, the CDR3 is TGTGCCAGCAGCCAATCGGGGTACCACACAGATACGCAGTATTTT.

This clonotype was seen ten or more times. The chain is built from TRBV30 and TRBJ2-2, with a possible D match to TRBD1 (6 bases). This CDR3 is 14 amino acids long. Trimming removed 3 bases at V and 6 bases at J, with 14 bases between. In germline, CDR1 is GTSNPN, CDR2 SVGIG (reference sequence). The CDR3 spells CAWRGAGWAGELFF. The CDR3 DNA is TGTGCCTGGAGGGGGGCCGGATGGGCCGGGGAGCTGTTTTTT. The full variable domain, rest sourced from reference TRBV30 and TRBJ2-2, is SQTIHQWPATLVQPVGSPLSLECTVEGTSNPNLYWYRQAAGRGLQLLFYSVGIGQISSEVPQNLSASRPQDRQFILSSKKLLLSDSGFYLCAWRGAGWAGELFFGEGSRLTVL.

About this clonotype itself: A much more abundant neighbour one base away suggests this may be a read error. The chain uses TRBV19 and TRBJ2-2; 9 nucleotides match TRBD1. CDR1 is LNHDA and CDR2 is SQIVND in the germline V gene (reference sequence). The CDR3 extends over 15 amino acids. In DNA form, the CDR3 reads TGTGCCGGTAGCCCCTTGACAGGGGGCACCGGGGAGCTGTTTTTT. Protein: CAGSPLTGGTGELFF.

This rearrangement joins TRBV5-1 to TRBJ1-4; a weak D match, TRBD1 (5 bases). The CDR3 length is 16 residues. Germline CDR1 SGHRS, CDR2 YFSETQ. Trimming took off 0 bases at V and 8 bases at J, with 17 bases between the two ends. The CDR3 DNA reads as TGCGCCAGCAGCTTGGTTGGCGGGACCCCTGAGGAAAAACTGTTTTTT. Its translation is CASSLVGGTPEEKLFF.

CDR3 in DNA: TGTGCCAGTAGCCCGACTAGCGGGGGAACCTACGAGCAGTACTTC. As protein: CASSPTSGGTYEQYF. V is TRBV19 and J is TRBJ2-7, with 12 positions matching TRBD2. Trimming cost V 6 bases and J 2 bases; bases outside gene matches: 5. The CDR3 is 15 residues long. From germline, CDR1 is LNHDA and CDR2 SQIVND (reference sequence).

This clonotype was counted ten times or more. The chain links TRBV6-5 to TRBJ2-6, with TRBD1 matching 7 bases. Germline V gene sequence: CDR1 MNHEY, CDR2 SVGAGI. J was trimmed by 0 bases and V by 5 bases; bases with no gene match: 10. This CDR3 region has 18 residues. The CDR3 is CASSMEGQVLSGANVLTF. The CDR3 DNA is TGTGCCAGCAGTATGGAAGGACAGGTACTCTCTGGGGCCAACGTCCTGACTTTC.

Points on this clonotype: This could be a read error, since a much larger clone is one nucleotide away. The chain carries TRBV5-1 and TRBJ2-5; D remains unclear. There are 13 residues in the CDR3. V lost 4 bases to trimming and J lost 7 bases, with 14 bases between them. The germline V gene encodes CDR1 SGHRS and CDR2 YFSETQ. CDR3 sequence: CASSPEGFGTQYF. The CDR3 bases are TGCGCCAGCAGCCCGGAAGGATTTGGGACCCAGTACTTC.